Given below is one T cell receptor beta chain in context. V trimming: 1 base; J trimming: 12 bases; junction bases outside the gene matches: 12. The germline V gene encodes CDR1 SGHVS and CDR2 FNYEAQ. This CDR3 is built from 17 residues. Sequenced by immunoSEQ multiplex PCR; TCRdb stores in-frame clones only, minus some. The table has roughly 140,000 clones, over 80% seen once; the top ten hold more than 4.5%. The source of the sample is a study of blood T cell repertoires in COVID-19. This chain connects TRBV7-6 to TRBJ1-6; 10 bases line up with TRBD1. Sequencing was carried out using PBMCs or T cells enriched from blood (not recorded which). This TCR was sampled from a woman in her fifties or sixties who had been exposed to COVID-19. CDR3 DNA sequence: TGTGCCAGCAGCTTAGGGACAGGGGGACGTGATAATCGACCCCTCCACTTT. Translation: CASSLGTGGRDNRPLHF.